This TCR beta chain was identified in a study of T-cell reconstitution after alpha-beta-depleted transplantation in children. This clonotype was found a few times. Germline V gene sequence: CDR1 DFQATT, CDR2 SNEGSKA (reference sequence). There are 14 residues in the CDR3. The V and J ends lost 4 bases and 4 bases respectively, with 17 bases between them. Using unique molecular identifiers, the investigators prepared the TCRbeta library. TCRdb analysed the PCR reads with MiXCR anew, one entry per CDR3 protein. This sample has about 400,000 distinct CDR3 sequences, with approximately 20% found just once.

J is TRBJ2-7 and V is TRBV20-1; TRBD2 is a possible D gene (5 bases). This clonotype was sampled from a human donor who donated a stem cell graft to a child with acute myeloid leukemia. The specimen comprised PBMCs from the stem cell graft donor, sampled from the stem cell graft. CDR3 nucleotides: TGCAGTGCTACTAGGGCGACGGGATCGTACGAGCAGTACTTC. As protein: CSATRATGSYEQYF.